Following are 20 T cell receptor beta chains from one sample sequenced in a study of blood T cell repertoires in COVID-19. Generated by immunoSEQ multiplex PCR, the TCRdb table keeps only in-frame clones and is missing some. The sample lists under 200,000 clones; 88% were seen once. The specimen was peripheral blood. The receptor set was obtained from a man between 40 and 49 years old with active or convalescent COVID-19.

V and J are TRBV7-9 and TRBJ2-1, with 9 bases matching TRBD2. Losses at the gene ends were 7 bases for V and 4 bases for J; bases not matched to a gene: 17. The CDR3 consists of 18 residues. Germline values: CDR1 SEHNR, CDR2 FQNEAQ (reference sequence). CDR3 DNA sequence: TGTGCCAGCACTTTTACAGCCCAGGCTAGCGGGACGTACAATGAGCAGTTCTTC. Amino acid sequence: CASTFTAQASGTYNEQFF. Using reference TRBV7-9 and TRBJ2-1 for the parts outside the CDR3, the full variable domain is DTGVSQNPRHKITKRGQNVTFRCDPISEHNRLYWYRQTLGQGPEFLTYFQNEAQLEKSRLLSDRFSAERPKGSFSTLEIQRTEQGDSAMYLCASTFTAQASGTYNEQFFGPGTRLTVL.

The chain employs TRBV7-2 and TRBJ1-5, with 8 bases fitting TRBD1. The trim removed 3 bases at V and 4 bases at J, leaving 2 bases unmatched. The germline gives CDR1 SGHTA, CDR2 FQGNSA. The CDR3 covers 14 residues. The CDR3 sequence is CASSFRGLNQPQHF. CDR3 coding DNA: TGTGCCAGCAGCTTCAGGGGGCTAAATCAGCCCCAGCATTTT.

This chain joins TRBV24-1 and TRBJ2-7, with 8 bases identical to TRBD1. The CDR3 loop spans 17 amino acids. Per germline, CDR1 KGHDR and CDR2 SFDVKD. With V trimmed by 7 bases and J by 4 bases, 17 bases remained unmatched. In DNA, the CDR3 is TGTGCCACCAGGCCCCCACTCCCGGGTGGACAGGGTTACGAGCAGTACTTC. Residues: CATRPPLPGGQGYEQYF.

The V call is TRBV19, the J call TRBJ2-3; the match to TRBD2 covers 12 bases. The CDR3 is 15 amino acids. Germline V CDR1 and CDR2: LNHDA, SQIVND (reference sequence). With V trimmed by 6 bases and J by 4 bases, 5 bases remained unmatched. The CDR3 DNA reads TGTGCCAGTAGAGGACTAGCGGGGTTCGCAGATACGCAGTATTTT. Encoded protein: CASRGLAGFADTQYF.

This rearrangement joins TRBV15 to TRBJ2-1; no reliable D call. V gave up 2 bases and J gave up 10 bases, with 12 bases separating them. Per the germline V gene, CDR1 is LNHNV and CDR2 is YYDKDF (reference sequence). This CDR3 has 13 residues. The CDR3 DNA follows: TGTGCCACCAGCAGAACCTCCCGCGTAGAGCAGTTCTTC. This gives the protein CATSRTSRVEQFF.

V gene TRBV6-6 combines with J gene TRBJ1-1; possible D gene TRBD1, 6 bases. Trimming pared 0 bases from V and 7 bases from J, leaving 12 bases between. CDR3 length: 14 residues. Germline V gives CDR1 MNHNY, CDR2 SVGAGI (reference sequence). The CDR3: CASSYSRTVNEAFF. Here the CDR3 DNA reads TGTGCCAGCAGTTACTCGAGGACAGTTAATGAAGCTTTCTTT.

This chain uses TRBV7-9 with TRBJ1-2, with 9 positions matching TRBD1. Trimming cost V 1 base and J 3 bases; bases outside gene matches: 12. The CDR3 has 18 amino acids. Per germline, CDR1 SEHNR and CDR2 FQNEAQ (reference sequence). CDR3 region: CASSLGGTGLFFDYGYTF. In DNA, the CDR3 is TGTGCCAGCAGCTTAGGTGGGACAGGGTTATTTTTCGACTATGGCTACACCTTC.

This sequence joins TRBV6-5 and TRBJ1-1; 12 bases agree with TRBD1. The V gene's germline CDR1 is MNHEY and CDR2 SVGAGI. The V and J ends lost 4 bases and 11 bases, in that order; junction bases with no gene match: 8. The CDR3 has 14 amino acids. For the CDR3, the DNA is TGTGCCAGCAGTTTATCCGGGACAGGGGGCCTGGCTTTCTTT. As protein: CASSLSGTGGLAFF.

The CDR3 DNA reads TGCGCCAGCAGCTTTGCGGGGGGCCCCTACAATGAGCAGTTCTTC. It is translated as CASSFAGGPYNEQFF. The chain has TRBV5-1 and TRBJ2-1, with 8 bases fitting TRBD2. Trimming removed 2 bases from V and 2 bases from J; junction bases left unmatched: 3. The germline gives CDR1 SGHRS, CDR2 YFSETQ. The CDR3 length is 15 residues.

The rearrangement links TRBV28 to TRBJ1-3; 10 positions match TRBD1. Germline values: CDR1 MDHEN, CDR2 SYDVKM. The CDR3 totals 17 residues. V shed 1 base, J shed 4 bases, and the junction held 7 bases outside the gene matches. The CDR3 nucleotides read TGTGCCAGCAGTTTATTATGGGGACAGGGGCTGGGAAACACCATATATTTT. It encodes CASSLLWGQGLGNTIYF.

This clone was counted only a few times. V and J are TRBV11-1 and TRBJ2-6, with D perhaps TRBD2 (5 bases). Between the trimmed V and J ends, which lost 5 bases and 0 bases, there was a span of 11 bases. CDR1 SGHAT and CDR2 FQDESV come from the germline V gene (reference sequence). CDR3 length: 16 amino acids. CDR3 bases: TGTGCCAGCAGCCCTAGCTCGCGCTCTGGGGCCAACGTCCTGACTTTC. Translation gives CASSPSSRSGANVLTF.

This clone occurred once. V is TRBV24-1 and J is TRBJ2-1; the match to TRBD1 covers 7 bases. The ends lost 4 bases at V and 6 bases at J; junction bases unmatched: 8. Germline assignment: CDR1 KGHDR and CDR2 SFDVKD. The CDR3 covers 15 residues. The CDR3 spells CATSDSRQGINEQFF. The CDR3 DNA reads TGTGCCACCAGTGACTCCAGACAGGGTATCAATGAGCAGTTCTTC.

The chain carries TRBV11-2 and TRBJ1-5, with 7 bases matching TRBD1. After removal of 1 base from V and 3 bases from J, the junction contained 3 bases not matched to a gene. The CDR3 covers 15 residues. Germline values: CDR1 SGHAT, CDR2 FQNNGV. The CDR3, as DNA: TGTGCCAGCAGCTTAGGGGGGACAGTCAATCAGCCCCAGCATTTT. Its translation: CASSLGGTVNQPQHF.

The count of this clone is one. The chain links TRBV19 to TRBJ2-7; 8 bases fit TRBD1. J was trimmed by 1 base and V by 6 bases; bases with no gene match: 8. This CDR3 contains 15 residues. The germline gives CDR1 LNHDA, CDR2 SQIVND (reference sequence). The DNA of the CDR3 is TGTGCCAGTAGCTATGGGACAGGTCTTTCCTACGAGCAGTACTTC. This gives the protein CASSYGTGLSYEQYF.

The V call is TRBV5-6, the J call TRBJ1-4, with 7 bases fitting TRBD1. Unmatched junction bases numbered 0, after V lost 0 bases and J lost 7 bases. Germline CDR1 SGHDT, CDR2 YYEEEE. The CDR3 extends over 13 amino acids. CDR3 protein: CASSLAGGEKLFF. The CDR3 DNA reads as TGTGCCAGCAGCTTGGCAGGGGGTGAAAAACTGTTTTTT. The whole variable domain, filled in from reference TRBV5-6 and TRBJ1-4, reads DAGVTQSPTHLIKTRGQQVTLRCSPKSGHDTVSWYQQALGQGPQFIFQYYEEEERQRGNFPDRFSGHQFPNYSSELNVNALLLGDSALYLCASSLAGGEKLFFGSGTQLSVL.

The chain recombines TRBV7-2 with TRBJ1-5; D remains unclear. Germline CDR1 reads SGHTA; CDR2 reads FQGNSA. V gave up 1 base and J gave up 1 base, with 11 bases separating them. The CDR3 loop spans 16 amino acids. The CDR3 is CASSLVALSSNQPQHF. The CDR3 nucleotides are TGTGCCAGCAGCTTAGTTGCCCTATCGAGCAATCAGCCCCAGCATTTT.

The V gene is TRBV3-1 (or the pseudogene TRBV3-2), the J gene TRBJ1-1, with 7 bases matching TRBD1. Germline V gene data show CDR1 as LGHDT and CDR2 as YNNKEL (reference sequence). J lost 6 bases, V lost 4 bases, and 5 bases had no gene match. This CDR3 comprises 13 residues. Written as DNA, the CDR3 is TGTGCCAGCAGCCCGGGACAGTGGTCTGAAGCTTTCTTT. Amino acids: CASSPGQWSEAFF.

V is TRBV7-2 and J is TRBJ2-7; 7 bases align to TRBD2. After removal of 1 base from V and 4 bases from J, the junction contained 7 bases not matched to a gene. This CDR3 has 15 residues. Germline CDR1 is SGHTA and CDR2 is FQGNSA. The CDR3 DNA reads as TGTGCCAGCAGCTTAGACGTTTGGGGGGGTTACGAGCAGTACTTC. Protein sequence: CASSLDVWGGYEQYF.

The chain carries TRBV7-3 and TRBJ1-2; TRBD1 matches 8 bases. The V segment lost 5 bases and the J segment 7 bases; nucleotides outside the gene matches: 12. CDR3 size: 15 residues. Per the germline V gene, CDR1 is SGHTA and CDR2 is FQGTGA. The CDR3 DNA is TGTGCCAGCAGCCCTGAGTGGACAGGGCAAACTGGCTACACCTTC. Translation: CASSPEWTGQTGYTF.

The CDR3 DNA reads TGCGCCAGCAGCCAGACGCAGGGATCTGGAAACACCATATATTTT. Translated, it gives CASSQTQGSGNTIYF. The chain is built from TRBV4-1 and TRBJ1-3; TRBD1 might be the D (5 bases). Germline loops: CDR1 MGHRA, CDR2 YSYEKL. V was trimmed by 3 bases and J by 1 base, leaving 10 bases between them. The CDR3 extends over 15 amino acids.